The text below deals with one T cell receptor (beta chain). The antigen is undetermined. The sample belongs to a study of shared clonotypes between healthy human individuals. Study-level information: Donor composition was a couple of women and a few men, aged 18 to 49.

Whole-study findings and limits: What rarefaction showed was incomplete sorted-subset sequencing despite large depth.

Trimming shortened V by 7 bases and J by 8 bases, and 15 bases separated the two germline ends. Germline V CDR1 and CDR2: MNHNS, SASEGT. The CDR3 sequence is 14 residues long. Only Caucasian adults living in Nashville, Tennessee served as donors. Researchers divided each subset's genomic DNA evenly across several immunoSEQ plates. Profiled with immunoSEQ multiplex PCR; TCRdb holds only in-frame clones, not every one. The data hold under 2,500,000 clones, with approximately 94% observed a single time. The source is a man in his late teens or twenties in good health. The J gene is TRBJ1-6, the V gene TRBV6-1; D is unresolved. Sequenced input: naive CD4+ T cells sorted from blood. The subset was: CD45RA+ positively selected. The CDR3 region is CASKRTAGDSPLHF. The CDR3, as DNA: TGTGCCAGCAAAAGGACCGCCGGCGATTCACCCCTCCACTTT.